This T cell receptor (beta chain) was recorded in a study of shared clonotypes between healthy human individuals. General study findings and limits: Clonotype sharing across several donors was observed for roughly 5% of naive CD4 clonotypes.

Note on this clone: Antigen unknown.

The CDR3 runs to 17 residues. V was cut by 4 bases and J by 0 bases, with 16 bases left in between. Germline loops: CDR1 KGHSH, CDR2 LQKENI. Only in-frame clones appear in the TCRdb table, and some are missing; sequencing was by immunoSEQ multiplex PCR. The sample includes a few million clones, 80% to 95% seen only once; the top ten take around 0.4%. Sequenced input: naive CD4+ T cells from PBMCs. The subset: CD45RA+ positively selected. This sequence was found in a man younger than 30 in good health. Some clones in this sample may be carry-over from other donors' samples. This rearrangement joins TRBV18 to TRBJ1-5; tentative D call: TRBD1 (5 bases). The CDR3 DNA reads TGTGCCAGCTCACGGGCCCCCCCGGGGGATAGCAATCAGCCCCAGCATTTT. Residues: CASSRAPPGDSNQPQHF.